This T cell receptor (beta chain) comes out of a study of blood T cells in healthy people across ages. Overall study results and limits: Donors of long life had a larger count of naive CD4+ cells and greater diversity than aged donors.

A note on this clonotype: Its specificity is unknown.

CDR3 size: 12 residues. CDR1 and CDR2 from the germline V gene are DFQATT and SNEGSKA (reference sequence). V was pared by 5 bases and J by 7 bases, with 7 bases of the junction left unmatched. Through a sample-barcoded 5' primer and a J-beta primer mix, a second PCR was run for 7 to 11 cycles. TCRdb redid the calling of the 5' RACE reads with MiXCR, one entry per CDR3 protein. The repertoire holds about 730,000 distinct CDR3 sequences, with approximately 39% as singletons. The clonotype was recovered from a woman in her sixties in good health. Sequenced material: blood. This rearrangement joins TRBV20-1 to TRBJ1-2; TRBD1 matches at 7 bases. As DNA, the CDR3 is TGCAGTGCTGAGAGGGGGCGCACTGGCTACACCTTC. Encoded protein: CSAERGRTGYTF.